A selection of T cell receptor beta chains follows, all from one sample in a study of T cells after yellow fever vaccination. In TCRdb, the 5' RACE reads were re-called with MiXCR into one record per CDR3 protein. The data show about 360,000 distinct CDR3 sequences, more than 5.5% seen once. Sequencing was performed on PBMCs, taken 5 days after the yellow fever booster vaccination. Every receptor here comes from a man aged 25 to 40 who received the YFV17D yellow fever vaccine. CDR3s include the opening cysteine and the closing phenylalanine or tryptophan. D genes are given only for firm matches. Only some rows state a clone size, as once, few, many or a class for expanded clones.

d_call	v_call	clone_size	j_call	cdr3_aa	cdr3_nt
NA	TRBV7-2	NA	TRBJ2-5	CASTSGVDQYF	TGTGCCAGCACCTCTGGTGTGGACCAGTACTTC
TRBD2	TRBV20-1	few	TRBJ2-1	CSARVSGRASEQFF	TGCAGTGCTAGGGTTAGCGGGAGGGCCAGTGAGCAGTTCTTC
NA	TRBV5-6	many	TRBJ2-7	CASSAVPYEQYF	TGTGCCAGCAGCGCCGTCCCATACGAGCAGTACTTC
TRBD2	TRBV15	NA	TRBJ2-7	CATSRLAEAEQYF	TGTGCCACCAGCAGACTAGCGGAGGCAGAGCAGTACTTC
TRBD1	TRBV5-8	NA	TRBJ2-1	CASSLGTGGINEQFF	TGTGCCAGCAGCTTGGGGACAGGCGGCATCAATGAGCAGTTCTTC
TRBD2	TRBV15	few	TRBJ2-5	CATSRTSRQETQYF	TGTGCCACCAGCAGGACTAGCCGGCAAGAGACCCAGTACTTC
NA	TRBV29-1	NA	TRBJ2-5	CSVDGPQETQYF	TGCAGCGTGGACGGACCACAAGAGACCCAGTACTTC
TRBD2	TRBV5-5	few	TRBJ2-1	CASSPFGLAGGSNEQFF	TGTGCCAGCAGCCCCTTTGGACTAGCGGGAGGTTCAAATGAGCAGTTCTTC
NA	TRBV4-3	many	TRBJ2-5	CASSQASTPLETQYF	TGCGCCAGCAGCCAAGCGTCCACCCCGCTAGAGACCCAGTACTTC
NA	TRBV6-5	many	TRBJ2-6	CASSLPGANVLTF	TGTGCCAGCAGTTTGCCGGGGGCCAACGTCCTGACTTTC
NA	TRBV30	NA	TRBJ1-1	CAWSVLRGAEAFF	TGTGCCTGGAGTGTACTGCGTGGCGCTGAAGCTTTCTTT
TRBD1	TRBV5-1	few	TRBJ2-1	CASSLSQGYNEQFF	TGCGCCAGCAGCTTGTCACAGGGGTACAATGAGCAGTTCTTC
TRBD2	TRBV5-1	many	TRBJ2-3	CASAAGGPPSTDTQYF	TGCGCCAGCGCTGCGGGAGGCCCACCCAGCACAGATACGCAGTATTTT
NA	TRBV5-4	NA	TRBJ2-3	CASSFGVVRGTDTQYF	TGTGCCAGCAGCTTTGGGGTGGTCCGAGGCACAGATACGCAGTATTTT
NA	TRBV9	many	TRBJ2-2	CASSVVWNTGELFF	TGTGCCAGCAGCGTAGTTTGGAACACCGGGGAGCTGTTTTTT
NA	TRBV20-1	many	TRBJ2-1	CSARVLREQFF	TGCAGTGCTAGAGTTCTCCGGGAGCAGTTCTTC
TRBD2	TRBV5-1	many	TRBJ2-7	CASGLAGVYEQYF	TGCGCCAGCGGACTAGCGGGAGTCTACGAGCAGTACTTC
NA	TRBV9	NA	TRBJ2-2	CASSSGPAFAGELFF	TGTGCCAGCAGTTCGGGACCCGCCTTTGCCGGGGAGCTGTTTTTT
NA	TRBV5-1	NA	TRBJ1-3	CASSLAQGDGNTIYF	TGCGCCAGCAGCTTGGCACAGGGAGACGGAAACACCATATATTTT
TRBD2	TRBV20-1	NA	TRBJ2-3	CSARGFYGLAGGVTDTQYF	TGCAGTGCTAGAGGATTCTATGGACTAGCGGGAGGGGTCACAGATACGCAGTATTTT
NA	TRBV5-1	many	TRBJ1-1	CASSLVAALNTEAFF	TGCGCCAGCAGCTTGGTTGCGGCCCTGAACACTGAAGCTTTCTTT
NA	TRBV7-2	few	TRBJ1-2	CASSLGPGSYGYTF	TGTGCCAGCAGCTTAGGCCCAGGCTCCTATGGCTACACCTTC
TRBD1	TRBV7-7	few	TRBJ2-1	CASSFPGGEQFF	TGTGCCAGCAGCTTTCCAGGGGGTGAGCAGTTCTTC
TRBD2	TRBV5-1	few	TRBJ2-2	CASSFGLAGPNTGELFF	TGCGCCAGCAGCTTTGGACTAGCGGGGCCGAACACCGGGGAGCTGTTTTTT
TRBD2	TRBV24-1	many	TRBJ2-7	CATSEGGLAVPYEQYF	TGTGCCACCAGTGAGGGGGGACTAGCGGTCCCCTACGAGCAGTACTTC
NA	TRBV7-9	many	TRBJ2-1	CASSLLGDEQFF	TGTGCCAGCAGCTTGTTAGGAGATGAGCAGTTCTTC
TRBD1	TRBV25-1	few	TRBJ2-1	CATGAAYNEQFF	TGTGCAACAGGGGCAGCCTACAATGAGCAGTTCTTC
NA	TRBV5-1	many	TRBJ2-2	CASSPAGGLAGGELFF	TGCGCCAGCAGCCCCGCAGGGGGGCTGGCTGGCGGGGAGCTGTTTTTT
NA	TRBV5-1	many	TRBJ2-7	CASNQGLHEQYF	TGCGCCAGCAATCAGGGTTTGCACGAGCAGTACTTC
NA	TRBV25-1	NA	TRBJ1-3	CASSDYSSGNTIYF	TGTGCCAGCAGTGACTACAGCTCTGGAAACACCATATATTTT
TRBD2	TRBV6-5	many	TRBJ2-3	CASSYSLGAGERADTQYF	TGTGCCAGCAGTTACTCGCTGGGAGCGGGAGAACGGGCAGATACGCAGTATTTT